Each of the 14 T cell receptor beta chains below was sequenced from the same sample in a study of tumor-infiltrating lymphocytes in primary liver carcinoma. Constant-region priming of 500 ng total RNA yielded TCR beta cDNA. Three nested multiplex PCR rounds, a slightly modified ARM-PCR method, built the TCR beta libraries. With TRBV1-TRBV30 forward primers and a C-beta reverse primer, the first two PCR rounds were run for about 10 cycles each. MiXCR, run by TCRdb on the multiplex PCR reads, gives a single entry per CDR3 protein. The sample holds fewer than 400,000 distinct CDR3 sequences, roughly two thirds seen once. The study extracted blood RNA from unsorted whole blood and also extracted germline DNA. The sample consisted of peripheral blood. These receptors originate from a man in his forties or fifties with primary liver carcinoma and hepatitis B virus infection.

In the case of this clonotype: A much larger clonotype is one base distant, so this may be a read error. The CDR3 sequence: CSLRTLAGSNYNEQFF. The CDR3 bases are TGCAGCCTCCGCACACTAGCGGGATCTAACTACAATGAGCAGTTCTTC. V usage is TRBV29-1 and J usage is TRBJ2-1; the match to TRBD2 covers 10 bases. Trimming at V came to 8 bases and at J to 3 bases, leaving 13 bases not matched to a gene. Germline V gives CDR1 SQVTM, CDR2 ANQGSEA. The CDR3 is made up of 16 amino acids.

There are many counts of this clonotype. This rearrangement joins TRBV11-2 to TRBJ2-1; 9 nucleotides agree with TRBD1. The CDR3 consists of 15 residues. The junction had 10 bases not matched to a gene; V was cut back by 5 bases and J by 8 bases. Germline loops: CDR1 SGHAT, CDR2 FQNNGV. CDR3 loop: CASSPLRDRAYEQFF. CDR3 sequence (DNA): TGTGCCAGCAGCCCCCTCCGGGACAGGGCTTATGAGCAGTTCTTC.

As for this clonotype: The junction departs from the called germline gene at one end, perhaps through a read error. This chain links TRBV11-3 with TRBJ2-2, with D possibly being TRBD2 (6 bases). CDR1 is SGHNT and CDR2 is YENEEA in the germline V gene. This CDR3 comprises 12 residues. The CDR3 coding sequence is TGTGCCAGCAGCGCGGGAATCGGGGAGCGGTTTTTT. Its translation: CASSAGIGERFF.

Only a few counts were recorded for this clonotype. The V gene is TRBV5-1, the J gene TRBJ2-1; 11 bases align to TRBD2. V shed 4 bases and J 3 bases; nucleotides not matched to a gene: 9. Germline values: CDR1 SGHRS, CDR2 YFSETQ. The CDR3 extends over 17 amino acids. The CDR3 loop reads CASSLRVGTSGYNEQFF. CDR3 DNA: TGCGCCAGCAGCCTCAGGGTCGGGACTAGCGGCTACAATGAGCAGTTCTTC. Drawing the rest from reference TRBV5-1 and TRBJ2-1, the complete variable domain is KAGVTQTPRYLIKTRGQQVTLSCSPISGHRSVSWYQQTPGQGLQFLFEYFSETQRNKGNFPGRFSGRQFSNSRSEMNVSTLELGDSALYLCASSLRVGTSGYNEQFFGPGTRLTVL.

This clonotype came up many times. This chain links TRBV12-3 or TRBV12-4 with TRBJ2-7; 14 bases match TRBD2. Trimming cost V 7 bases and J 4 bases; bases outside gene matches: 3. The length of the CDR3 is 14 residues. CDR3 in amino acids: CASTRTSGRYEQYF. The DNA of the CDR3 is TGTGCCAGCACCCGGACTAGCGGGAGGTACGAGCAGTACTTC.

For this clonotype: At one boundary the junction diverges from the germline segment, which might be a read error. This sequence joins TRBV12-3 or TRBV12-4 and TRBJ2-2; weak D call: TRBD2 (5 bases). The CDR3 has 13 residues. The CDR3 DNA sequence: TGTGCCAGCAGACGCATCGGGATCGGGGAGCTGCTTTTT. It specifies CASRRIGIGELLF.

Concerning this clonotype: A read error may produce the germline difference seen at one junction end. The rearrangement links TRBV7-9 to TRBJ2-5; no clear D. CDR3 length equals 12 residues. CDR1 SEHNR and CDR2 FQNEAQ come from the germline V gene (reference sequence). The CDR3 reads CASSSIQETLYF. CDR3 coding DNA: TGTGCCAGCAGCTCCATCCAAGAGACCCTGTACTTC.

This clonotype was seen only a few times. The chain couples TRBV2 to TRBJ2-3; D ambiguous. The CDR3 sequence is 14 residues long. The V end was cut by 1 base, the J end by 0 bases, with 5 bases between. Germline V gene sequence: CDR1 SNHLY, CDR2 FYNNEI. The chain's CDR3 is CASSEGGSTDTQYF. As DNA, the CDR3 is TGTGCCAGCAGTGAAGGTGGTAGCACAGATACGCAGTATTTT.

This clonotype occurred a few times. The CDR3 bases are TGCAGTGCTAGCCCGGCCACACCTCCCAATCAGCCCCAGCATTTT. Amino acids: CSASPATPPNQPQHF. The chain employs TRBV20-1 and TRBJ1-5, with D hard to call. This CDR3 contains 15 residues. CDR1 is DFQATT and CDR2 is SNEGSKA in the germline V gene (reference sequence). V lost 3 bases, J lost 3 bases, and 15 bases lay in between.

On this clonotype itself: Relative to the germline gene, one junction end is altered; a read error may explain this. The rearrangement uses TRBV6-6 and TRBJ1-2; D unclear. There are 14 residues in the CDR3. Germline assignment: CDR1 MNHNY and CDR2 SVGAGI (reference sequence). The CDR3 DNA is TGTGCCAACAGCCCGGGCAAGGGATTATATGGCAACACCTTC. Translating gives CANSPGKGLYGNTF.

Comment on this clonotype: This may stem from a read error, because a much larger clone lies one nucleotide away. The missing conserved phenylalanine or tryptophan at the end of this CDR3 makes a read error likely. This chain connects TRBV6-1 to TRBJ1-2; possible D gene TRBD1, 5 bases. V gave up 0 bases and J gave up 8 bases, with 13 bases separating them. The CDR3 totals 14 residues. Germline V lookup: CDR1 MNHNS, CDR2 SASEGT. CDR3 loop: CASSEAGDALGYTL. As DNA, the CDR3 is TGTGCCAGCAGTGAAGCCGGGGACGCTCTCGGCTACACCCTC.

Points on this clonotype: This may arise from a read error, as a much more abundant clone is one base away. The chain couples TRBV6-6 to TRBJ2-3; 10 bases are a match to TRBD2. J gave up 0 bases and V 10 bases, and 10 bases lay outside the gene matches. The CDR3 has 16 amino acids. The germline CDR1 and CDR2 sequences are MNHNY and SVGAGI (reference sequence). For the CDR3, the DNA is TGTGCCAACAGACCAACTAGCGGGGCTAGCACAGATACGCAGTATTTT. Protein: CANRPTSGASTDTQYF.

There are a few counts of this clonotype. The V call is TRBV7-9, the J call TRBJ2-2, with 8 bases that match TRBD1. The CDR3 runs to 14 residues. Trimming took 6 bases from V and 6 from J; bases not matched to a gene: 6. The germline gives CDR1 SEHNR, CDR2 FQNEAQ (reference sequence). The CDR3 DNA follows: TGTGCCAGCAGTCGGACAGGGCCCCCCGGGGAGCTGTTTTTT. Amino acids: CASSRTGPPGELFF.

This clonotype has just a few counts. Possible read error: a much larger clone is one base away. The chain links TRBV4-1 to TRBJ1-2; possible D gene TRBD1, 6 bases. The CDR3 is 13 residues long. Per the germline V gene, CDR1 is MGHRA and CDR2 is YSYEKL. DNA for the CDR3: TGCACCAGCAGCCCGGACAGAAACTATGGCTACACCTTC. This translates into CTSSPDRNYGYTF.